This TCR beta chain is from a study of cytomegalovirus exposure and HLA in healthy donors. Findings and caveats of the study: Many donors shared some public TCRs, even though most TCR sequences were rare. Researchers catalogued some 160 TCR beta chains as cytomegalovirus-associated.

Data came from immunoSEQ multiplex PCR; TCRdb stores just in-frame clones and leaves some out. The data contain 110,000 or so clones, about 84% of them seen just once; the ten biggest clones take up 4% to 6%. There are 18 residues in the CDR3. The donors were part of the validation cohort, which consisted of some 120 subjects and was separate from the first cohort of 666 subjects. Remarks on this clone: Its antigen is unidentified.

This clonotype originated in a man between 18 and 29 years old in good health and CMV-seronegative. The chain carries TRBV1 and TRBJ2-2; TRBD2, the D gene given by the table, was not confirmed from the DNA. TRBV1 is termed a pseudogene. Sample: PBMCs. The CDR3 region is CTSSQDRSSGGAPGELFF. The DNA of the CDR3 is TGCACCAGCAGCCAAGATCGATCCAGCGGGGGGGCCCCCGGGGAGCTGTTTTTT.